Below are 15 T cell receptor beta chains sequenced from a single sample in a study of cytomegalovirus exposure and HLA in healthy donors. It was with 60 Vbeta and 13 Jbeta primers that the PCR ran. Generated by immunoSEQ multiplex PCR, the TCRdb table keeps only in-frame clones and is missing some. The sample gives some 110,000 clones, roughly 80% of which show up once; 6% to 8% is in the top ten. The specimen sequenced was PBMCs. The receptors come from a man between 25 and 39 years old in good health and CMV-seropositive.

This chain uses TRBV4-1 with TRBJ2-2; 8 positions agree with TRBD2. CDR3 length: 17 amino acids. Germline lookup yields CDR1 MGHRA and CDR2 YSYEKL. J was trimmed by 6 bases and V by 1 base; bases with no gene match: 10. The CDR3 protein is CASSQVPSGGLPGELFF. The CDR3 nucleotides are TGCGCCAGCAGCCAAGTTCCCTCGGGGGGGTTACCCGGGGAGCTGTTTTTT.

As for this clone: Additional DNA sequences in this sample encode the identical CDR3. The chain employs TRBV6-1 and TRBJ1-4; perhaps TRBD1 as D (5 bases). From germline, CDR1 is MNHNS and CDR2 SASEGT. V lost 4 bases and J 8 bases, leaving 17 bases between the germline ends. This CDR3 spans 15 amino acids. CDR3 nucleotides: TGTGCCAGCAGTGCCCTGGGACTACCGAGAGAAAAACTGTTTTTT. This codes for CASSALGLPREKLFF.

The chain carries TRBV7-6 and TRBJ2-1, with 7 bases matching TRBD1. Germline V gene lookup returns CDR1 SGHVS and CDR2 FNYEAQ. V dropped 5 bases and J dropped 6; count of bases not matched to a gene: 7. The CDR3 length is 14 residues. This chain's CDR3 is CASSEGGDINEQFF. CDR3 sequence (DNA): TGTGCCAGCAGCGAAGGGGGCGATATCAATGAGCAGTTCTTC.

In this sample, this clone turned up once. This sequence joins TRBV2 and TRBJ1-4, with 8 bases matching TRBD1. Looked up from germline, CDR1 is SNHLY and CDR2 is FYNNEI. The CDR3 contains 13 residues. J gave up 6 bases and V 8 bases, and 5 bases lay outside the gene matches. CDR3 sequence (DNA): TGTGCCAGCGAACCGACAGGGGATGAAAAACTGTTTTTT. It translates to CASEPTGDEKLFF.

V gene TRBV25-1 combines with J gene TRBJ1-3; D might be TRBD1 (5 bases). V lost 1 base to trimming and J lost 0 bases, with 16 bases between them. Per the germline V gene, CDR1 is MGHDK and CDR2 is SYGVNS. The CDR3 totals 18 residues. In DNA, the CDR3 is TGTGCCAGCAGTGAATTTTTTGGTAGGGGCCACTCTGGAAACACCATATATTTT. It codes for CASSEFFGRGHSGNTIYF.

This chain joins TRBV19 and TRBJ2-5; no clear D. Germline-derived CDR1 and CDR2 are LNHDA and SQIVND (reference sequence). Trimming stripped 3 bases from V and 1 base from J, with 12 bases between. The length of the CDR3 is 15 residues. The CDR3 bases are TGTGCCAGTAGTATTGTGGCCAAAGTCCAAGAGACCCAGTACTTC. This sequence encodes CASSIVAKVQETQYF.

This chain joins TRBV4-1 and TRBJ2-1; TRBD2 aligns across 10 bases. The CDR3 is 16 residues long. Looked up from germline, CDR1 is MGHRA and CDR2 is YSYEKL. The J segment lost 7 bases and the V segment lost 2 bases, leaving 8 bases of the junction unmatched. CDR3 in DNA: TGCGCCAGCAGCCAACCGGGGTCTAGCGGGGGAAATGAGCAGTTCTTC. It translates to CASSQPGSSGGNEQFF.

Turning to this clone: One end of the junction is discordant with germline, which a read error may explain. V gene TRBV4-1 combines with J gene TRBJ2-4; possibly TRBD1 for D (6 bases). This CDR3 region has 13 residues. From germline, CDR1 is MGHRA and CDR2 YSYEKL. The CDR3 DNA sequence: TGCGCCAGCAGCCAAGAGGGGGCGCTCATTCCGTACTTC. Translated, it gives CASSQEGALIPYF.

The DNA of the CDR3 is TGTGCCATCAGTTGGACAGGGGGAGGGGAGACCCAGTACTTC. It encodes CAISWTGGGETQYF. The chain joins TRBV10-3 to TRBJ2-5, with 10 bases aligning to TRBD1. The CDR3 totals 14 residues. The ends lost 5 bases at V and 5 bases at J; junction bases unmatched: 5. Germline V gives CDR1 ENHRY, CDR2 SYGVKD.

The chain joins TRBV7-3 to TRBJ2-5, with 9 bases lining up with TRBD2. The CDR3 consists of 16 residues. From germline, CDR1 is SGHTA and CDR2 FQGTGA. With V trimmed by 2 bases and J by 5 bases, 9 bases remained unmatched. The CDR3 DNA is TGTGCCAGCAGCTTATCAGGCGGGGGGGCCGGGGAGACCCAGTACTTC. It specifies CASSLSGGGAGETQYF.

The chain carries TRBV4-1 and TRBJ1-2; unclear D gene. Trimming removed 1 base at V and 9 bases at J, with 18 bases between. The CDR3 is made up of 15 amino acids. Germline assignment: CDR1 MGHRA and CDR2 YSYEKL. CDR3 protein: CASSQGLSTGRSYTF. As DNA, the CDR3 is TGCGCCAGCAGCCAAGGGCTCTCCACGGGAAGGAGCTACACCTTC.

The V gene is TRBV9, the J gene TRBJ2-2, with a possible D match to TRBD2 (5 bases). The ends were cut back, 1 base at V and 7 bases at J, with 8 bases in the middle. CDR1 is SGDLS and CDR2 is YYNGEE in the germline V gene. The CDR3 consists of 13 residues. CDR3 loop: CASSVMGSGELFF. CDR3 bases: TGTGCCAGCAGCGTAATGGGGAGCGGGGAGCTGTTTTTT.

The chain has TRBV18 and TRBJ2-5; the D gene is possibly TRBD1 (5 bases). This CDR3 contains 15 residues. V lost 4 bases and J 2 bases, leaving 14 bases between the germline ends. CDR1 is KGHSH and CDR2 is LQKENI in the germline V gene. CDR3 region: CASSLPGHPQETQYF. The CDR3 nucleotides are TGTGCCAGCTCACTACCCGGACACCCTCAAGAGACCCAGTACTTC.

This clone was detected only once. This chain uses TRBV4-1 with TRBJ1-1; a possible D gene is TRBD1 (6 bases). The germline V and J ends were trimmed by 1 base and 1 base, with 10 bases remaining between them. The germline gives CDR1 MGHRA, CDR2 YSYEKL. This CDR3 region has 15 residues. CDR3 sequence: CASSQGSGENTEAFF. Written as DNA, the CDR3 is TGCGCCAGCAGCCAAGGGTCAGGGGAGAACACTGAAGCTTTCTTT.

The chain joins TRBV27 to TRBJ2-2, with D unresolved. Trimming removed 3 bases from V and 6 bases from J, with 8 bases in between. Per germline, CDR1 MNHEY and CDR2 SMNVEV (reference sequence). The CDR3 totals 13 residues. CDR3: CASSLTGPGELFF. The CDR3 DNA is TGTGCCAGCAGTTTGACGGGTCCCGGGGAGCTGTTTTTT.